A selection of T cell receptor beta chains follows, all from one sample in a study of blood T cells in healthy people across ages. One entry per CDR3 protein, called by TCRdb with MiXCR from the 5' RACE reads. The sample consists of about a million distinct CDR3 sequences, roughly 51% of them appearing once. The sample comprised blood. These receptors originate from a woman aged 55-70 years in good health. Each CDR3 is given with its conserved first and last residue. D genes are given only for firm matches. Size is stated for part of the rows, as once, few or many counts, or as a class when the clone is expanded.

V	D	size	J	CDR3	DNA
TRBV6-2/TRBV6-3	-	-	TRBJ2-1	CASSYSNVIAAKVQFF	TGTGCCAGCAGTTACTCGAACGTGATAGCCGCTAAGGTGCAGTTCTTC
TRBV29-1	-	-	TRBJ1-4	CSAARVSDEKLFF	TGCAGCGCGGCCAGGGTTTCCGATGAAAAACTGTTTTTT
TRBV7-8	-	few	TRBJ2-1	CASSLVAGNNEQFF	TGTGCCAGCAGCTTGGTGGCAGGGAACAATGAGCAGTTCTTC
TRBV20-1	TRBD2	few	TRBJ2-5	CSARITSGRVETQYF	TGCAGTGCTCGAATCACTAGCGGGAGAGTGGAGACCCAGTACTTC
TRBV11-2	-	-	TRBJ2-3	CASSPGFGGVGDTQYF	TGTGCCAGCAGCCCAGGGTTCGGGGGCGTAGGAGATACGCAGTATTTT
TRBV10-3	TRBD2	-	TRBJ2-5	CAISPSSGGTNEQYF	TGTGCCATCAGTCCAAGTAGCGGGGGTACAAATGAGCAGTACTTC
TRBV4-1	-	-	TRBJ1-2	CASSQDKTGGYYGYTF	TGCGCCAGCAGCCAAGATAAAACGGGGGGCTACTATGGCTACACCTTC
TRBV12-3/TRBV12-4	-	-	TRBJ2-2	CATRLVPGELFF	TGTGCCACCCGACTAGTTCCCGGGGAGCTGTTTTTT
TRBV12-3/TRBV12-4	-	-	TRBJ1-5	CASRQGALYEQYFGPGNQPQHF	-
TRBV7-8	-	-	TRBJ1-4	CASSFGTRGEKLFF	TGTGCCAGCAGCTTTGGCACGAGGGGGGAAAAACTGTTTTTT
TRBV27	TRBD2	-	TRBJ2-7	CASSLPSGTPYF	TGTGCCAGCAGTCTTCCTAGCGGGACCCCGTACTTC
TRBV7-2	-	-	TRBJ2-7	CASSLEVGAFYEQYF	TGTGCCAGCAGCTTAGAGGTAGGGGCCTTCTACGAGCAGTACTTC
TRBV18	TRBD2	-	TRBJ2-7	CASSPESSGRTYEQYF	TGTGCCAGCTCACCAGAGAGTAGCGGGAGGACCTACGAGCAGTACTTC
TRBV28	-	few	TRBJ2-1	CASSFRIGGRGEQFF	TGTGCCAGCAGTTTCCGGATCGGGGGTCGTGGTGAGCAGTTCTTC
TRBV27	-	-	TRBJ2-4	CASSFGAENIQYF	TGTGCCAGCAGTTTCGGGGCCGAAAACATTCAGTACTTC
TRBV20-1	-	-	TRBJ2-1	CSARDLRTPSNEQFF	TGCAGTGCTAGAGACCTAAGGACCCCAAGCAATGAGCAGTTCTTC
TRBV20-1	TRBD1	-	TRBJ1-5	CSAPPGQGGSNQPQHF	TGCAGTGCGCCTCCGGGACAGGGGGGAAGCAATCAGCCCCAGCATTTT
TRBV6-5	TRBD2	-	TRBJ2-4	CASSPGTMHIQYF	TGTGCCAGCAGTCCCGGGACTATGCACATTCAGTACTTC
TRBV7-9	-	-	TRBJ2-4	CASSESPGGITIQYF	TGTGCCAGCAGCGAGAGCCCAGGAGGTATCACCATTCAGTACTTC
TRBV4-2	-	few	TRBJ2-3	CASSQSTLDTQYF	TGTGCCAGCAGCCAGTCAACCCTAGATACGCAGTATTTT
TRBV4-1	TRBD1	few	TRBJ2-1	CASSQIQGQPNEQFF	TGCGCCAGCAGCCAGATACAGGGACAGCCCAATGAGCAGTTCTTC
TRBV24-1	-	-	TRBJ2-5	CATSGPEMAQETQYF	TGTGCCACCAGTGGTCCTGAAATGGCCCAAGAGACCCAGTACTTC
TRBV3-1	TRBD1	-	TRBJ2-6	CASSPQTGGANVLTF	TGTGCCAGCAGCCCTCAGACAGGGGGGGCCAACGTCCTGACTTTC
TRBV27	TRBD1	few	TRBJ1-4	CASSPGGGGEKLFF	TGTGCCAGCAGTCCAGGGGGGGGCGGAGAAAAACTGTTTTTT
TRBV24-1	-	-	TRBJ1-5	CATSDDRKNQPQHF	TGTGCCACCAGTGACGACAGGAAAAATCAGCCCCAGCATTTT
TRBV29-1	TRBD2	-	TRBJ2-7	CSAIAGETYTKQYF	TGCAGCGCAATAGCGGGAGAGACATATACGAAGCAGTACTTC
TRBV6-2/TRBV6-3	TRBD1	-	TRBJ2-1	CASRPYRGRNNEQFF	TGTGCCAGCAGACCGTACAGGGGGCGGAACAATGAGCAGTTCTTC
TRBV12-3/TRBV12-4	-	-	TRBJ2-3	CASSPFGSTDTQYF	TGTGCCAGCAGCCCCTTTGGCAGCACAGATACGCAGTATTTT
TRBV5-1	TRBD1	-	TRBJ2-7	CARRTGSSYEQYF	TGCGCGAGGCGGACAGGGAGCTCCTACGAGCAGTACTTC
TRBV15	-	-	TRBJ2-3	CATSRGGGLTFDTQYF	TGTGCCACCAGCCGAGGGGGAGGACTAACATTCGATACGCAGTATTTT
TRBV9	TRBD2	-	TRBJ2-7	CASSVGLTAGATYEQYF	TGTGCCAGCAGCGTAGGCCTCACAGCGGGAGCCACCTACGAGCAGTACTTC
TRBV7-9	TRBD2	-	TRBJ2-7	CASSVISGPYEQYF	TGTGCCAGCAGCGTAATTAGCGGGCCCTACGAGCAGTACTTC
TRBV7-2	-	few	TRBJ2-7	CASRKGASVYEQYF	TGTGCCAGCAGAAAGGGGGCTAGCGTCTACGAGCAGTACTTC
TRBV28	-	-	TRBJ2-6	CASSLLLGSGANVLTF	TGTGCCAGCAGTCTCCTCTTGGGATCTGGGGCCAACGTCCTGACTTTC
TRBV20-1	-	-	TRBJ1-6	CSARDNGLPLHF	TGCAGTGCTAGAGACAACGGACTACCCCTCCACTTT
TRBV4-1	TRBD2	-	TRBJ2-2	CASSQGTSGTTPGELFF	TGCGCCAGCAGCCAAGGAACTAGCGGGACGACGCCCGGGGAGCTGTTTTTT
TRBV4-1	-	-	TRBJ2-5	CASSLLWGIVVQETQYF	TGCGCCAGCAGCCTCCTTTGGGGCATAGTGGTGCAAGAGACCCAGTACTTC
TRBV2	-	few	TRBJ1-2	CASSAPHGYTF	TGTGCCAGCAGTGCCCCGCATGGCTACACCTTC
TRBV5-1	-	few	TRBJ2-1	CASSSVYPREQFF	TGCGCCAGCAGTTCAGTGTATCCTAGGGAGCAGTTCTTC
TRBV4-2	TRBD1	-	TRBJ1-1	CASSQDRGRANTEAFF	TGTGCCAGCAGCCAAGACAGGGGGCGAGCAAACACTGAAGCTTTCTTT
TRBV27	-	many	TRBJ2-7	CASSSDPTSSYEQYF	TGTGCCAGCAGTTCCGACCCGACGAGCTCCTACGAGCAGTACTTC
TRBV4-2	-	once	TRBJ1-2	CASSRDGQNYGYTF	TGTGCCAGCAGCCGAGATGGGCAGAACTATGGCTACACCTTC
TRBV7-9	TRBD2	-	TRBJ2-1	CASSLAIRTSGSSNNEQFF	TGTGCCAGCAGCTTAGCGATTAGGACTAGCGGGAGCTCTAACAATGAGCAGTTCTTC
TRBV12-3/TRBV12-4	-	-	TRBJ1-5	CASSLGQLSNQPQHF	TGTGCCAGCAGTTTAGGACAGCTAAGCAATCAGCCCCAGCATTTT
TRBV3-1	-	-	TRBJ2-7	CASSQVGGGKGEQYF	TGTGCCAGCAGCCAAGTGGGCGGCGGGAAGGGAGAGCAGTACTTC